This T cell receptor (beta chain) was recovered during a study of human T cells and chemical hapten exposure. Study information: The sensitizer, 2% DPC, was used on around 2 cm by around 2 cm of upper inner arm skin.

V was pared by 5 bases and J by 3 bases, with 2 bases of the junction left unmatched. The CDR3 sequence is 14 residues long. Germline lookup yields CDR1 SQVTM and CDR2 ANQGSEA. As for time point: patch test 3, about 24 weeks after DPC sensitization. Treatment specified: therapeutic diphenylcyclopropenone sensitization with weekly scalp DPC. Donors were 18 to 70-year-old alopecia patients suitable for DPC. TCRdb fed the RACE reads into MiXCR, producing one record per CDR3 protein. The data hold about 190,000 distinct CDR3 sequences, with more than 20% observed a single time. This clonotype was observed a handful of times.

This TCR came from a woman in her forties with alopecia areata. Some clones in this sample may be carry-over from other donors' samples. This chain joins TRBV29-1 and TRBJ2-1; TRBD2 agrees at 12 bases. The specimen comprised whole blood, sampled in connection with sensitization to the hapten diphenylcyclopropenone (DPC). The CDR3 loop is CSVMGLAGYNEQFF. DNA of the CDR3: TGCAGCGTTATGGGACTAGCGGGCTACAATGAGCAGTTCTTC.